This TCR beta chain was identified in a study of CXCR3-negative and CXCR3-positive naive CD8 T cells. Study-level findings and limits: Naive subsets were similarly diverse, while memory CD8+ repertoires were much less diverse.

Naive cells were sorted as CD45RO-, CCR7+, CD27+ and CD95-. UMI labels and 5' RACE were used to prepare the TRB cDNA libraries. TCRdb reworked the 5' RACE reads into one entry per CDR3 protein, no DNA. Here the sample table reports some 39,000 distinct CDR3 sequences. Of note for this clonotype: What it recognizes is unknown.

Germline CDR1 reads MDHEN; CDR2 reads SYDVKM. The CDR3 has 17 residues. The chain has TRBV28 and TRBJ2-7; checking the TCRdb D call of TRBD2 is not possible without DNA. The source material was naive CXCR3- CD8+ T cells from blood. Subset defined: CD45RO-CCR7+CD27+CD95- naive CD8+ T cells lacking CXCR3 (TNR3-). The TCR sequence derives from a human donor in good health. Some clones in this sample may be carry-over from other donors' samples. The CDR3 sequence is CASSRTTGLDSSYEQYF.